This T cell receptor beta chain stems from a study of blood T cell repertoires in COVID-19 (dated by TCRdb to 2019 to 2021). About the study as a whole: Samples covering the acute and convalescent phases of COVID-19 were provided by collaborators in the United States, Italy and Spain. The sample metadata nearly always contained a de-identified subject ID, COVID-19 status, age in years and sex. Deeply sampled blood TCRbeta repertoires from subjects exposed to, actively infected with, or recovered from COVID-19 were included in the dataset. The material from the prospective study consisted of cDNA or gDNA derived from T cells, B-cell-depleted T cells, or PBMCs. The samples were drawn from the first 160 participants of the ongoing ImmuneRACE study and from some 1,300 subjects provided by 6 global collaborators. The repertoires were released in a freely available public database meant as a resource for research on the immune response to SARS-CoV-2. Where available, HLA class I and class II types were obtained from metadata supplied by the sample provider rather than from assay-based typing.

In the case of this clone: Which antigen it targets is not known. No per-base quality is available; no much larger clone lies one base away.

Study-wide conclusions, independent of this receptor: Clinical and demographic metadata were provided uncurated, with the amount varying by source and participant.

TCRbeta CDR3 regions were amplified from genomic DNA by means of the immunoSEQ Assay, a bias-controlled multiplex PCR. In the paper's pipeline: Within the assay, amplification of reference gene primers was used to estimate how many nucleated cells each sample contained. Sequence reads were collapsed and filtered to measure the absolute abundance of every unique TCRbeta CDR3 rearrangement. Productive Simpson clonality was computed per sample as the square root of Simpson's diversity index over productive rearrangements. Entries here come from immuneACCESS through TCRdb and include only in-frame sequences with V and J called. Some clones fail to appear in such tables; in the studies checked, an unresolved V gene covers under half of the shortfall, and the cause of the remainder is unknown. The D gene and trimming were derived from the DNA, and the V and J assignments and clone size from that table. The sample has 200,000 to 250,000 clones on record, around 83% of them singletons. The ten biggest clones cover about 10% of the sample.

Here V drops 4 bases and J drops 10 bases, and the junction holds 5 bases not matched to any gene. The CDR3 sequence holds 12 residues, the cysteine and phenylalanine included. The sequence is cut down to CDR3 DNA, 36 bases in frame from base 1. Taken from the germline V gene, the CDR1 and CDR2 loops are SGHRS and YFSETQ. At one collaborating source in Seattle, patients were enrolled during active infection and were followed longitudinally through the course of disease. Collaborating institutions collected whole blood in K2EDTA tubes following their own protocols. For TCRbeta analysis, collaborators shipped samples in one of three forms: frozen whole blood, isolated PBMCs, or DNA extracted from either of those sample types.

The TCR sequence derives from a woman in her fifties or sixties with COVID-19, enrolled during active disease. Sequenced input: peripheral blood. Recombination linked TRBV5-1 to TRBJ1-1, and TRBD1 aligns with 9 junction nucleotides. Read as DNA, the sequence is TGCGCCAGCAGCACCGACAGGGGGTTAGCTTTCTTT. It encodes CASSTDRGLAFF.